The 29 T cell receptor beta chains given below trace back to one sample, sequenced in a study of blood T cell repertoires in COVID-19. Sequenced by immunoSEQ multiplex PCR; TCRdb stores in-frame clones only, minus some. Among around 250,000 clones, around 83% were seen once, and the ten largest hold more than 1.5%. Sequencing used peripheral blood. These TCRs come from a woman aged 40 to 50 who had recovered from COVID-19.

The chain is built from TRBV4-1 and TRBJ1-1; D gene unclear. Per germline, CDR1 MGHRA and CDR2 YSYEKL. Trimming shortened V by 3 bases and J by 8 bases, and 10 bases separated the two germline ends. This CDR3 is 12 amino acids long. CDR3: CASSHEGGEAFF. The CDR3 region has the DNA TGCGCCAGCAGCCACGAGGGCGGAGAAGCTTTCTTT.

This sequence joins TRBV2 and TRBJ2-4; 12 bases agree with TRBD2. Germline values: CDR1 SNHLY, CDR2 FYNNEI. V lost 6 bases, J lost 6 bases, and 3 bases stayed unmatched. The CDR3 has 14 amino acids. CDR3: CASRGLAGPNIQYF. CDR3 bases: TGTGCCAGCAGGGGACTAGCGGGCCCAAACATTCAGTACTTC.

CDR3 bases: TGTGCCAGCAGCGTGGAGGGTATGGAGCAGTACTTC. Its protein is CASSVEGMEQYF. J is TRBJ2-7 and V is TRBV2, with D possibly TRBD2 on 6 matching bases. V dropped 6 bases and J dropped 7 bases, with 13 bases sitting between them. From germline, CDR1 is SNHLY and CDR2 FYNNEI. This CDR3 is built from 12 residues. Supplemented by reference TRBV2 and TRBJ2-7, the full variable domain reads EPEVTQTPSHQVTQMGQEVILRCVPISNHLYFYWYRQILGQKVEFLVSFYNNEISEKSEIFDDQFSVERPDGSNFTLKIRSTKLEDSAMYFCASSVEGMEQYFGPGTRLTVT.

The rearrangement links TRBV7-7 to TRBJ2-3; 15 bases align to TRBD2. The V gene's germline CDR1 is SSHAT and CDR2 FNYEAQ (reference sequence). V shed 3 bases and J 3 bases; nucleotides not matched to a gene: 1. CDR3 length: 16 residues. In DNA, the CDR3 is TGTGCCAGCAGCTTGGGACTAGCGGGGGGAACAGATACGCAGTATTTT. Protein: CASSLGLAGGTDTQYF.

This chain's CDR3 is CSVEDTVRAFF. CDR3 nucleotides: TGCAGCGTTGAAGACACAGTGCGAGCTTTCTTT. The genes are TRBV29-1 and TRBJ1-1; unclear D gene. Germline lookup yields CDR1 SQVTM and CDR2 ANQGSEA. The germline V and J ends were trimmed by 0 bases and 10 bases, with 9 bases remaining between them. The CDR3 totals 11 residues.

The chain couples TRBV5-1 to TRBJ1-2, with 7 bases aligning to TRBD1. In germline, CDR1 is SGHRS, CDR2 YFSETQ. The V segment lost 4 bases and the J segment 5 bases; nucleotides outside the gene matches: 11. The CDR3 contains 15 residues. CDR3 DNA: TGCGCCAGCAGCAACCCCCAGACAGGGTGGTATGGCTACACCTTC. Translation gives CASSNPQTGWYGYTF.

The chain recombines TRBV5-1 with TRBJ2-1, with 8 positions matching TRBD1. V trimming: 0 bases; J trimming: 4 bases; junction bases outside the gene matches: 3. This CDR3 has 15 amino acids. The germline V gene has CDR1 SGHRS and CDR2 YFSETQ. The CDR3 DNA sequence: TGCGCCAGCAGCTTGGTGGGACAGGAGTACAATGAGCAGTTCTTC. Amino acid sequence: CASSLVGQEYNEQFF.

Comments on this clone: This CDR3 is also generated by other DNA sequences in the sample. The V gene is TRBV6-5, the J gene TRBJ2-5, with 8 bases fitting TRBD1. This CDR3 comprises 14 residues. The trim removed 2 bases at V and 2 bases at J, leaving 1 base unmatched. CDR1 is MNHEY, CDR2 SVGAGI, per germline. This chain's CDR3 is CASSYGQGQETQYF. The CDR3 DNA sequence: TGTGCCAGCAGTTACGGACAGGGTCAAGAGACCCAGTACTTC.

The J gene is TRBJ2-1, the V gene TRBV4-1; 9 nucleotides match TRBD2. J gave up 2 bases and V 4 bases, and 6 bases lay outside the gene matches. The CDR3 covers 16 residues. The germline gives CDR1 MGHRA, CDR2 YSYEKL. The DNA of the CDR3 is TGCGCCAGCAGCCCGAGCGGGGGGACTACCTACAATGAGCAGTTCTTC. Its protein product is CASSPSGGTTYNEQFF.

About this clone: Here the CDR3 omits its conserved ending phenylalanine or tryptophan, so a read error is the likely source. Because the CDR3's place on the DNA is in doubt, the DNA is left out and the CDR3 is given as listed by TCRdb. This chain links TRBV12-3 or TRBV12-4 with TRBJ1-1; the tabulated D call, TRBD1, remains unverified against the DNA. The CDR3 spans 10 amino acids, including both terminal residues. The CDR3 spells CASSLWGQTI.

V usage is TRBV6-6 and J usage is TRBJ1-1, with D maybe TRBD1 (5 bases). This CDR3 is built from 15 residues. Germline V gives CDR1 MNHNY, CDR2 SVGAGI (reference sequence). Deletions cut 2 bases from V and 3 bases from J, with 13 bases between. This CDR3 is CASSYRGRADTEAFF. For the CDR3, the DNA is TGTGCCAGCAGTTACCGTGGCAGGGCTGACACTGAAGCTTTCTTT.

The chain's CDR3 is CASSESWGGTVSYEQYF. CDR3 DNA sequence: TGTGCCAGCAGTGAATCTTGGGGGGGGACGGTCTCCTACGAGCAGTACTTC. The rearrangement joins TRBV6-1 to TRBJ2-7; TRBD2 matches at 7 bases. The CDR3 is made up of 17 amino acids. Germline CDR1 is MNHNS and CDR2 is SASEGT. J gave up 0 bases and V 2 bases, and 10 bases lay outside the gene matches.

The genes are TRBV28 and TRBJ1-2; D perhaps matches TRBD1 (5 bases). The CDR3 spans 16 residues. The germline V and J ends were trimmed by 6 bases and 2 bases, with 19 bases remaining between them. Germline V gene sequence: CDR1 MDHEN, CDR2 SYDVKM. CDR3 bases: TGTGCCAGCAGCAGCCCAGGGCGGCGCGAGAACTATGGCTACACCTTC. This codes for CASSSPGRRENYGYTF.

The J gene is TRBJ2-2, the V gene TRBV30; 9 bases line up with TRBD1. The CDR3 loop spans 13 amino acids. Trimming at V came to 7 bases and at J to 7 bases, leaving 7 bases not matched to a gene. Germline V gene lookup returns CDR1 GTSNPN and CDR2 SVGIG (reference sequence). Written as DNA, the CDR3 is TGTGCCTTTCGGGACAGGGTCATCGGGGAGCTGTTTTTT. It specifies CAFRDRVIGELFF.

CDR3 nucleotides: TGCGCCAGCAGCCGACCGGGACAGAGCTCCTACAATGAGCAGTTCTTC. It is translated as CASSRPGQSSYNEQFF. V and J are TRBV4-1 and TRBJ2-1; 7 bases are shared with TRBD1. J lost 0 bases, V lost 4 bases, and 6 bases had no gene match. Germline V gives CDR1 MGHRA, CDR2 YSYEKL. The CDR3 is 16 amino acids.

The rearrangement joins TRBV28 to TRBJ2-5; D is perhaps TRBD2 (5 bases). CDR3 length: 15 amino acids. Germline V gene sequence: CDR1 MDHEN, CDR2 SYDVKM. Trimming removed 5 bases from V and 2 bases from J, with 15 bases in between. CDR3 bases: TGTGCCAGCAGTCCCCGGTTAGCGAAACAAGAGACCCAGTACTTC. This gives the protein CASSPRLAKQETQYF.

The chain combines TRBV11-3 with TRBJ1-1, with a weak D call TRBD1 (6 bases). The CDR3 sequence is 14 residues long. V was pared by 6 bases and J by 0 bases, with 11 bases between. Germline CDR1 is SGHNT and CDR2 is YENEEA. The CDR3: CASRLTGMNTEAFF. The CDR3 bases are TGTGCCAGCAGATTAACAGGGATGAACACTGAAGCTTTCTTT.

The chain has TRBV12-3 or TRBV12-4 and TRBJ1-2, with D uncertain. The CDR3 length is 13 residues. V lost 7 bases and J lost 4, with 13 bases in between. The CDR3 DNA is TGTGCCAGCATCTCCCCAGGACTCTATGGCTACACCTTC. The encoded protein is CASISPGLYGYTF.

This chain connects TRBV27 to TRBJ2-1; 7 positions agree with TRBD1. Germline CDR1 and CDR2: MNHEY and SMNVEV (reference sequence). CDR3 length: 16 residues. With 5 bases clipped from V and 5 bases from J, the junction kept 12 bases outside the gene matches. The CDR3 here is CASSPPGTVTHNEQFF. The CDR3, as DNA: TGTGCCAGCAGTCCCCCCGGGACAGTGACCCACAATGAGCAGTTCTTC.

The chain employs TRBV24-1 and TRBJ2-1; D is undetermined. The CDR3 loop spans 13 amino acids. V dropped 9 bases and J dropped 6 bases, with 14 bases sitting between them. Germline V gene lookup returns CDR1 KGHDR and CDR2 SFDVKD. In DNA form, the CDR3 reads TGTGCCACCCGCTCAGGCGAGATCAATGAGCAGTTCTTC. It codes for CATRSGEINEQFF.

The chain links TRBV7-6 to TRBJ1-1, with D unresolved. V was clipped by 1 base and J by 6 bases, with 15 bases between them. The CDR3 is made up of 15 amino acids. Germline lookup yields CDR1 SGHVS and CDR2 FNYEAQ. DNA for the CDR3: TGTGCCAGCAGCTTAGTGGCAGGACTCGGGGCTGAAGCTTTCTTT. As protein: CASSLVAGLGAEAFF. Full variable domain (outside the CDR3, taken from reference TRBV7-6 and TRBJ1-1): GAGVSQSPRYKVTKRGQDVALRCDPISGHVSLYWYRQALGQGPEFLTYFNYEAQQDKSGLPNDRFSAERPEGSISTLTIQRTEQRDSAMYRCASSLVAGLGAEAFFGQGTRLTVV.

The genes are TRBV5-1 and TRBJ1-2; D unclear. V dropped 1 base and J dropped 4 bases, with 14 bases sitting between them. Germline loops: CDR1 SGHRS, CDR2 YFSETQ. The CDR3 contains 15 residues. The CDR3 spells CASSLSPGAGYGYTF. CDR3 DNA sequence: TGCGCCAGCAGCTTGTCCCCAGGCGCGGGCTATGGCTACACCTTC.

The V and J genes are TRBV30 and TRBJ1-6; 8 bases fit TRBD1. Germline V gene data show CDR1 as GTSNPN and CDR2 as SVGIG (reference sequence). Germline trimming cut 0 bases from V and 9 bases from J; bases unmatched to any gene: 4. The CDR3 extends over 14 amino acids. For the CDR3, the DNA is TGTGCCTGGAGTGTATTCGACAGGGGTTCACCCCTCCACTTT. Protein product: CAWSVFDRGSPLHF.

This clone was seen a few times. The chain uses TRBV7-2 and TRBJ1-2; D not certain. Germline V lookup: CDR1 SGHTA, CDR2 FQGNSA. The ends were cut back, 1 base at V and 4 bases at J, with 10 bases in the middle. The CDR3 spans 14 residues. Here the CDR3 reads CASSLEIRSYGYTF. The CDR3 DNA follows: TGTGCCAGCAGCTTAGAGATCCGGAGCTATGGCTACACCTTC.

The chain joins TRBV5-1 to TRBJ2-5, with 10 bases fitting TRBD2. CDR3 length equals 14 residues. Trimming removed 5 bases from V and 4 bases from J; junction bases left unmatched: 5. CDR1 is SGHRS, CDR2 YFSETQ, per germline. The CDR3 loop is CASRLAGSTETQYF. For the CDR3, the DNA is TGCGCCAGCAGACTAGCGGGGAGTACAGAGACCCAGTACTTC.

The V call is TRBV5-1, the J call TRBJ2-1; 14 nucleotides align to TRBD2. The CDR3 length is 17 residues. CDR1 and CDR2 from the germline V gene are SGHRS and YFSETQ. V shed 4 bases, J shed 4 bases, and the junction held 7 bases outside the gene matches. For the CDR3, the DNA is TGCGCCAGCAGCGGACACCGGACTAGCGGGGGGTACAATGAGCAGTTCTTC. Its protein is CASSGHRTSGGYNEQFF.

V usage is TRBV30 and J usage is TRBJ1-3; D not resolved. CDR1 is GTSNPN, CDR2 SVGIG, per germline (reference sequence). This CDR3 has 14 amino acids. The V and J ends lost 2 bases and 0 bases respectively, with 8 bases between them. The CDR3 region has the DNA TGTGCCTGGAGTTCTCGCAGCTCTGGAAACACCATATATTTT. Translated, it gives CAWSSRSSGNTIYF.

The V and J genes are TRBV4-1 and TRBJ1-3, with no clear D. Trimming pared 4 bases from V and 1 base from J, leaving 8 bases between. Germline V gene lookup returns CDR1 MGHRA and CDR2 YSYEKL. The CDR3 extends over 14 amino acids. The CDR3 sequence: CASSPHESGNTIYF. The CDR3 nucleotides read TGCGCCAGCAGCCCCCATGAGTCTGGAAACACCATATATTTT.

The chain combines TRBV6-5 with TRBJ1-2, with a possible D match to TRBD1 (6 bases). The germline V gene has CDR1 MNHEY and CDR2 SVGAGI. V lost 2 bases, J lost 6 bases, and 10 bases lay in between. CDR3 size: 13 residues. CDR3 DNA: TGTGCCAGCAGTTACGGACAGAGTAATGGCTACACCTTC. Its translation is CASSYGQSNGYTF.